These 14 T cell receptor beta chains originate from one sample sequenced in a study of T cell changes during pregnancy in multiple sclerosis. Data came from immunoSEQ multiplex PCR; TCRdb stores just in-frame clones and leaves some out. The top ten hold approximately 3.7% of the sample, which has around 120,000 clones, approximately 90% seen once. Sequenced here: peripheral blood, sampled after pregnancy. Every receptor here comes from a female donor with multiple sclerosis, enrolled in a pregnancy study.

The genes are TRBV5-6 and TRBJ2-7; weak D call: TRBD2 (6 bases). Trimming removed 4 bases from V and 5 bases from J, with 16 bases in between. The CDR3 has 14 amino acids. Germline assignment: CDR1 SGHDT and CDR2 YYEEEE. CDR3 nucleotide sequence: TGTGCCAGCAGCGCCTTACTAGCACGTGACGAGCAGTACTTC. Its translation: CASSALLARDEQYF.

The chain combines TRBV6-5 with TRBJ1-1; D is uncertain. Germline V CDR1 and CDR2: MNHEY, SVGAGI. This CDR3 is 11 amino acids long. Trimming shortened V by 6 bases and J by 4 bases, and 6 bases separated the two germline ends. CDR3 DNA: TGTGCCAGCAGGGCGGCCACTGAAGCTTTCTTT. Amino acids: CASRAATEAFF.

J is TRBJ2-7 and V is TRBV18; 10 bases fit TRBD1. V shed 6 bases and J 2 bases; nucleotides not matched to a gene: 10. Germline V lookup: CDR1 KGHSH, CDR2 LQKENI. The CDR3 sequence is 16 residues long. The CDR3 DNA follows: TGTGCCAGCTCCCCCGCGCCGGGACAGGGGACCTACGAGCAGTACTTC. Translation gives CASSPAPGQGTYEQYF.

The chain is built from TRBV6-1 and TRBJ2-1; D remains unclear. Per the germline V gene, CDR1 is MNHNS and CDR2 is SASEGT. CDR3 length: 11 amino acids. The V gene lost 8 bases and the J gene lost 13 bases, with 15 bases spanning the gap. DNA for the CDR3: TGTGCCAGCGGAGTCGGGTACCCCCAGTTCTTC. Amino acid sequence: CASGVGYPQFF.

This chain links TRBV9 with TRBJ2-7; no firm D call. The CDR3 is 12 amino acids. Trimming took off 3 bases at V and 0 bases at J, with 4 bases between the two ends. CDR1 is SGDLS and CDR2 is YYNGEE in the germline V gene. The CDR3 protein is CASSGPSYEQYF. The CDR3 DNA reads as TGTGCCAGCAGCGGGCCCTCCTACGAGCAGTACTTC.

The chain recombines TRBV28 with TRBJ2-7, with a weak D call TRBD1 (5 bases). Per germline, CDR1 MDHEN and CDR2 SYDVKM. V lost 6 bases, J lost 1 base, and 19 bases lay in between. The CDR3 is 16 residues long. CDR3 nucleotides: TGTGCCAGCAGCCCGGGCCTCCGACAGCTTTCCTACGAGCAGTACTTC. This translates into CASSPGLRQLSYEQYF.

The DNA for the CDR3 is TGTGCCAGCAGCGTCAGGGGTCTGGGTAATTCACCCCTCCACTTT. Encoded protein: CASSVRGLGNSPLHF. V usage is TRBV5-4 and J usage is TRBJ1-6; TRBD1 might be the D (6 bases). The CDR3 is 15 amino acids. V was clipped by 4 bases and J by 6 bases, with 14 bases between them. Germline V CDR1 and CDR2: SGHNT, YYREEE (reference sequence).

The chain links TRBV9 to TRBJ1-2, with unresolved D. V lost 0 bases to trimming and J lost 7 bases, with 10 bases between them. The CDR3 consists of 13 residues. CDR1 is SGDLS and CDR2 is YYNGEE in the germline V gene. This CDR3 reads CASSVARETGYTF. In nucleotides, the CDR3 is TGTGCCAGCAGCGTAGCACGGGAAACTGGCTACACCTTC.

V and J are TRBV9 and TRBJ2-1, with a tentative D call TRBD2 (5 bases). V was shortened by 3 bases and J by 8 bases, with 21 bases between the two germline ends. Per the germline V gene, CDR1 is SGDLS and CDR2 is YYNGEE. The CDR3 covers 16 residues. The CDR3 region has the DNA TGTGCCAGCAGCGCTCCCGAGACTAACCCCGGGGATGAGCAGTTCTTC. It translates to CASSAPETNPGDEQFF.

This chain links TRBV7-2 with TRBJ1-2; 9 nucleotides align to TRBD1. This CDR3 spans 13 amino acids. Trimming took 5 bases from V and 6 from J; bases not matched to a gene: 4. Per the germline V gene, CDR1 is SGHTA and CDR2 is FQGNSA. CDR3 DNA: TGTGCCAGCAGCACGGGACAGGGAAATGGCTACACCTTC. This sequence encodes CASSTGQGNGYTF.

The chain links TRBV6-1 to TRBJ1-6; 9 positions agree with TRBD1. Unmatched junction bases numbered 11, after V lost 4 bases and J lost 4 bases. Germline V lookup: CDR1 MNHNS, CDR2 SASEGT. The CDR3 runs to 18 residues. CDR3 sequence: CASSGWGQGGGYNSPLHF. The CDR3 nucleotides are TGTGCCAGCAGTGGGTGGGGACAGGGAGGAGGGTATAATTCACCCCTCCACTTT.

The CDR3 DNA reads as TGTGCTAGTGGTTTGGTACAGGGGGCGTACCAAGAGACCCAGTACTTC. This codes for CASGLVQGAYQETQYF. The rearrangement uses TRBV12-5 and TRBJ2-5, with 9 bases lining up with TRBD1. The CDR3 totals 16 residues. V dropped 0 bases and J dropped 0; count of bases not matched to a gene: 2. Germline values: CDR1 LGHNT, CDR2 FRNRAP.

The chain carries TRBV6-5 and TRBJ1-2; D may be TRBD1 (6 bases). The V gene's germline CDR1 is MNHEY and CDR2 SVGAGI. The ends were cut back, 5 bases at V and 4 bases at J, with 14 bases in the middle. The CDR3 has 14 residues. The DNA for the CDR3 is TGTGCCAGCAGTACCACAGACAGGTTCTATGGCTACACCTTC. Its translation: CASSTTDRFYGYTF.

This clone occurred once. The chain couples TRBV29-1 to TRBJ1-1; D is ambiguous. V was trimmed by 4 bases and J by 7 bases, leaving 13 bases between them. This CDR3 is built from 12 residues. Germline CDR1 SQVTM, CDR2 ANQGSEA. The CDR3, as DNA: TGCAGCGTTGGCAACGGGGATTTTGAAGCTTTCTTT. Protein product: CSVGNGDFEAFF.